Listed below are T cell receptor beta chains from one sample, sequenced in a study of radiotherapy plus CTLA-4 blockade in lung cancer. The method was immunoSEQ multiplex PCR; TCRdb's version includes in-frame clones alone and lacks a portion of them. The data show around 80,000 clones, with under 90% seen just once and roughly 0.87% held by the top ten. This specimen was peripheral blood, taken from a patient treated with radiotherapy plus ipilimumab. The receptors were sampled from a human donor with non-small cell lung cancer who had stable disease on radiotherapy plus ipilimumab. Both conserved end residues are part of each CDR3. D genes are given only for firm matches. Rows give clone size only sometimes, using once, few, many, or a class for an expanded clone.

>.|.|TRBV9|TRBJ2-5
TGTGCCAGCAGCGCTAAGGGTTTCGGGGCTGGGGCCCAGTACTTC
CASSAKGFGAGAQYF
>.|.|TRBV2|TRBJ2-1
TGTGCCACCTTGGAAGGGACCTACAATGAGCAGTTCTTC
CATLEGTYNEQFF
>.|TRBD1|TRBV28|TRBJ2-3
TGTGCCAGCAGCTCGGGACAGGGGTCAGATACGCAGTATTTT
CASSSGQGSDTQYF
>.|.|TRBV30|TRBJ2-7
TGTGCCTGGAGTGTATTCAAACCGGGACCCCCTACCCACGAGCAGTACTTC
CAWSVFKPGPPTHEQYF
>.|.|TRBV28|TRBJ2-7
TGTGCCAGCAGAAAAAGGAGGACCACAGGGACCTACGAGCAGTACTTC
CASRKRRTTGTYEQYF
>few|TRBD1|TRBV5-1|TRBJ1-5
TGCGCCAGCAGCGCTGGACAGGGATGGGGCTCCAATCAGCCCCAGCATTTT
CASSAGQGWGSNQPQHF
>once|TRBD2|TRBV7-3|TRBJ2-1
TGTGCCAGCAACCCCAGACTAGCGGGGGTACCCGCTAACTACAATGAGCAGTTCTTC
CASNPRLAGVPANYNEQFF
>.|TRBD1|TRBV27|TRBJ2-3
TGTGCCAGCCGATACAGGGGGCTGAGCACAGATACGCAGTATTTT
CASRYRGLSTDTQYF
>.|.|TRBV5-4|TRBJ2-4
TGTGCCAGCAGCTTGGCGGGAGCCAAAAACATTCAGTACTTC
CASSLAGAKNIQYF
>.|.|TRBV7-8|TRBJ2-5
TGTGCCACATCTGCAGCTCTCGGGGAGACCCAGTACTTC
CATSAALGETQYF
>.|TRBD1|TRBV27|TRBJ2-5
TGTGCCAGCAGTCCGGACAGGGTCCAAGAGACCCAGTACTTC
CASSPDRVQETQYF
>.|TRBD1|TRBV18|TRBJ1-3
TGTGCCAGCTCACTTAGGACAGGGGTCTCTGGAAACACCATATATTTT
CASSLRTGVSGNTIYF
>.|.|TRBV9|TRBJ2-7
TGTGCCAGCAGCGTAACTAGCTCGACCTACGAGCAGTACTTC
CASSVTSSTYEQYF
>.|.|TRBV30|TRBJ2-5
TGTGCCTGGAGTGACAGGTTGGGAGAGACCCAGTACTTC
CAWSDRLGETQYF
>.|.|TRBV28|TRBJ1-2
TGTGCCAGCAGTTTATCGGACGGGATCGCCTACACCTTC
CASSLSDGIAYTF
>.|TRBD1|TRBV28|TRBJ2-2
TGTGCCAGCACCCGACAGGGTGTCGGAGGGAACACCGGGGAGCTGTTTTTT
CASTRQGVGGNTGELFF
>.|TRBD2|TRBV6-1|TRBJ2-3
TGTGCCAGCAGTGGTCTAGCGGGGTTTAGCACAGATACGCAGTATTTT
CASSGLAGFSTDTQYF
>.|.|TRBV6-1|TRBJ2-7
TGTGCCAGCAGTTCCCTCCACGAGCAGTACTTC
CASSSLHEQYF
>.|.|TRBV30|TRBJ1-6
TGTGCCTGGAGTCGAGGGGAGGGGGGATCACCCCTCCACTTT
CAWSRGEGGSPLHF
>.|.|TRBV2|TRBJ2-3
TGTGCCAGCACCGGCGGTTTCACAGATACGCAGTATTTT
CASTGGFTDTQYF
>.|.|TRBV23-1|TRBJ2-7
TGCGCCAGCAGTCAACCCATTCCGGGACACCCCTACGAGCAGTACTTC
CASSQPIPGHPYEQYF
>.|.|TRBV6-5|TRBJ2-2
TGTGCCAGCAGATACATGAGGAACACCGGGGAGCTGTTTTTT
CASRYMRNTGELFF
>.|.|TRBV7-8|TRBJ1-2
TGTGCCAGCAGCTTAAGCAGCTATGGCTACACCTTC
CASSLSSYGYTF
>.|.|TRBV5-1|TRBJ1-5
TGCGCCAGCAGCCGGGACGGGGATCAGCCCCAGCATTTT
CASSRDGDQPQHF
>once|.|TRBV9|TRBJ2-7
TGTGCCAGCAGCGTAGACGCTCTACCCTACGAGCAGTACTTC
CASSVDALPYEQYF
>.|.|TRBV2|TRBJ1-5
TGTGCCAGCATCGGGGCAGAGGGGCAGCCCCAGCATTTT
CASIGAEGQPQHF
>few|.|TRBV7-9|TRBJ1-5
TGTGCCAGCAGCTTAGCGGCAGGGATCGGGCAGCCCCAGCATTTT
CASSLAAGIGQPQHF
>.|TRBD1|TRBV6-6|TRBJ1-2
TGTGCCAGCAGATCCATCCGGGACAGCTCTTCTCGTGGCTACACCTTC
CASRSIRDSSSRGYTF
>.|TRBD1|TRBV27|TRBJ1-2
TGTGCCAGTGCCGGGACAGGCGGCTACACCTTC
CASAGTGGYTF
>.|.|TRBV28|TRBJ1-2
TGTGCCAGCAGCCTACCCCCACCGGCAGGGGTGTCCTCTGGCTACACCTTC
CASSLPPPAGVSSGYTF
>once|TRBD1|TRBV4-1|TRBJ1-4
TGCGCCAGCAGCCCTACCGGGACAGGGGACGAAAAACTGTTTTTT
CASSPTGTGDEKLFF
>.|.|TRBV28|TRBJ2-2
TGTGCCAGCAGCAGGGGAGCCGGGGAGCTGTTTTTT
CASSRGAGELFF
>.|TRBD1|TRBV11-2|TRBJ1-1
TGTGCCAGCAGCCTAGGACAGGGGCTGAACACTGAAGCTTTCTTT
CASSLGQGLNTEAFF
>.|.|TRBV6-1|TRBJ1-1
TGTGCCAGCAGGCCGACAGAAACTCAGTACACTGAAGCTTTCTTT
CASRPTETQYTEAFF
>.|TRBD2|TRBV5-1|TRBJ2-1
TGCGCCAGCAGCTATCGCCCTGAACTAGCGGCCAATGAGCAGTTCTTC
CASSYRPELAANEQFF
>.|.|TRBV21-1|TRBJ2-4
TGTGCCAGCAGCAATGGGACACGAAACATTCAGTACTTC
CASSNGTRNIQYF
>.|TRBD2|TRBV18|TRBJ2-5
TGTGCCAGCTCACCAGGACTAGAAGAGACCCAGTACTTC
CASSPGLEETQYF
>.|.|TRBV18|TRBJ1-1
TGTGCCAGCTCACTCACACAGGCGAACACTGAAGCTTTCTTT
CASSLTQANTEAFF
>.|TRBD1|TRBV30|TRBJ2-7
TGTGCCTGGGAAAGGCAGGGGGTGGGCGAGCAGTACTTC
CAWERQGVGEQYF
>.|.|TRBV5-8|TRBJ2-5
TGTGCCAGCAGCTTGGTCGAGACCCAGTACTTC
CASSLVETQYF
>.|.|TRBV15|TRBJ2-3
TGTGCCACCAGCAGAAGCTTAGGGGGGTCAAGCACAGATACGCAGTATTTT
CATSRSLGGSSTDTQYF
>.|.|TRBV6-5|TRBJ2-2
TGTGCCAGCAGAGCCTCAGGGCTCCAGGGCGGGGAGCTGTTTTTT
CASRASGLQGGELFF
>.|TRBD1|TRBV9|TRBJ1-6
TGTGCCAGCAGCGCCCGGGGACAGAATAATTCACCCCTCCACTTT
CASSARGQNNSPLHF
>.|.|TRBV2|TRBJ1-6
TGTGCCAGCAAGGGGGACTCTGATGGTTCACCCCTCCACTTT
CASKGDSDGSPLHF
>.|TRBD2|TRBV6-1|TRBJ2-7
TGTGCCAGCAGTGAAGGGACTAGCGGGGGCTACGAGCAGTACTTC
CASSEGTSGGYEQYF
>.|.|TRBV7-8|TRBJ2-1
TGTGCCAGCAGTCGCGAGGCGGGCCGGACCTACAATGAGCAGTTCTTC
CASSREAGRTYNEQFF
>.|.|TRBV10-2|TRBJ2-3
TGCGCCACCTACTTCGGGGGACCTACTAGCACAGATACGCAGTATTTT
CATYFGGPTSTDTQYF
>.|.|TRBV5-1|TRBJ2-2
TGCGCCAGCACCCCGAAACAGGGTTCGGTCGGGGAGCTGTTTTTT
CASTPKQGSVGELFF
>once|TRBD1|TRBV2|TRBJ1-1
TGTGCCAGCAGTGAACAGGGGGCAGGTAACACTGAAGCTTTCTTT
CASSEQGAGNTEAFF
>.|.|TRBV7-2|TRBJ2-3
TGTGCCAGCAGCTTCCGCCGCTCAGACTGGGCTAGCACAGATACGCAGTATTTT
CASSFRRSDWASTDTQYF
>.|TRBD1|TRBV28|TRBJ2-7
TGTGCCAGCAGCTCCTTCGGGACAGGGTACGGCGAGCAGTACTTC
CASSSFGTGYGEQYF
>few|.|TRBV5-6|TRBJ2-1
TGTGCCAGCAGCTCAACGGGACCCTACAATGAGCAGTTCTTC
CASSSTGPYNEQFF
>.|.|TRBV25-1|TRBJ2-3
TGTGCCAGCGGGGGGCGGCGGGACCGCCGCGAGTATACGCAGTATTTT
CASGGRRDRREYTQYF
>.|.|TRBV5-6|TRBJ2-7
TGTGCCAGCAGCCGGACAGCGGCGGCCACCTACGAGCAGTACTTC
CASSRTAAATYEQYF
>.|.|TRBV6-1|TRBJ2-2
TGTGCCAGCACCCCGATGGGGGTGAACACCGGGGAGCTGTTTTTT
CASTPMGVNTGELFF
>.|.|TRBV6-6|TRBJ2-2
TGTGCCAGCAGTTCCCCGACAGGCCAAAACACCGGGGAGCTGTTTTTT
CASSSPTGQNTGELFF
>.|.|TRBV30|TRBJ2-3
TGTGCCTGGGGCACAGATACGCAGTATTTT
CAWGTDTQYF